Shown below are 17 T cell receptor beta chains from a single sample sequenced in a study of OX40 agonist ivuxolimab in advanced cancers. Assay used: immunoSEQ multiplex PCR; TCRdb lists only in-frame clones, some missing. The sample gives 72,000 or so clones, 70% to 90% of which show up once; about 1.3% is in the top ten. The sequenced sample was CD4+ or CD8+ T cells sorted from blood, obtained in a trial of the OX40 agonist ivuxolimab. These receptor sequences come from an adult with an advanced solid tumor such as melanoma, head and neck, liver or kidney cancer.

The V gene is TRBV29-1, the J gene TRBJ2-2; D is uncertain. V lost 3 bases and J 2 bases, leaving 4 bases between the germline ends. Germline V gives CDR1 SQVTM, CDR2 ANQGSEA. The CDR3 has 12 amino acids. The CDR3 sequence: CSVDFNTGELFF. The CDR3, as DNA: TGCAGCGTTGATTTTAACACCGGGGAGCTGTTTTTT.

This chain joins TRBV18 and TRBJ2-6; tentatively, D is TRBD2 (5 bases). Germline CDR1 is KGHSH and CDR2 is LQKENI. Trimming took 6 bases from V and 0 from J, leaving 6 bases between them. The CDR3 contains 14 residues. Here the CDR3 reads CASSDFSGANVLTF. The CDR3 DNA sequence: TGTGCCAGCTCGGACTTCTCTGGGGCCAACGTCCTGACTTTC.

The chain recombines TRBV5-6 with TRBJ1-4, with D perhaps TRBD1 (5 bases). The CDR3 has 14 amino acids. V dropped 4 bases and J dropped 8 bases, with 15 bases sitting between them. Per the germline V gene, CDR1 is SGHDT and CDR2 is YYEEEE. Written as DNA, the CDR3 is TGTGCCAGCAGCCCCCCGGGACCGCGGGAAAAACTGTTTTTT. Translated, it gives CASSPPGPREKLFF.

This clone turned up a few times. The chain links TRBV28 to TRBJ2-1, with TRBD1 matching over 7 bases. With V trimmed by 5 bases and J by 9 bases, 13 bases remained unmatched. The germline CDR1 and CDR2 sequences are MDHEN and SYDVKM. The CDR3 has 15 residues. Written as DNA, the CDR3 is TGTGCCAGCAGTCTTCCGGGACAGACCCCAGTTGAGCAGTTCTTC. Its translation is CASSLPGQTPVEQFF. The full variable domain, with the rest looked up from reference TRBV28 and TRBJ2-1, is DVKVTQSSRYLVKRTGEKVFLECVQDMDHENMFWYRQDPGLGLRLIYFSYDVKMKEKGDIPEGYSVSREKKERFSLILESASTNQTSMYLCASSLPGQTPVEQFFGPGTRLTVL.

This clone has a single count. The rearrangement links TRBV10-3 to TRBJ2-7; D perhaps matches TRBD1 (6 bases). Trimming removed 3 bases from V and 2 bases from J, with 20 bases in between. This CDR3 contains 17 residues. Germline lookup yields CDR1 ENHRY and CDR2 SYGVKD. The CDR3 reads CAISDGNSPRGTYEQYF. The CDR3 coding sequence is TGTGCCATCAGTGACGGTAATAGCCCCAGGGGAACCTACGAGCAGTACTTC.

This clone occurred once. This chain uses TRBV5-6 with TRBJ1-4, with TRBD1 identical over 10 bases. V was pared by 3 bases and J by 1 base, with 6 bases of the junction left unmatched. The CDR3 is 17 residues long. Germline CDR1 is SGHDT and CDR2 is YYEEEE. The CDR3 region is CASSSRQGAGTNEKLFF. Here the CDR3 DNA reads TGTGCCAGCAGCTCCCGACAGGGGGCCGGAACTAATGAAAAACTGTTTTTT.

The J gene is TRBJ1-5, the V gene TRBV15, with D unclear. Between the trimmed V and J ends, which lost 2 bases and 1 base, there was a span of 15 bases. CDR3 length: 17 residues. From germline, CDR1 is LNHNV and CDR2 YYDKDF (reference sequence). The CDR3 DNA follows: TGTGCCACCAGCAGACACCAATACACCCGGAGCAATCAGCCCCAGCATTTT. It specifies CATSRHQYTRSNQPQHF.

V and J are TRBV30 and TRBJ1-2, with a possible D match to TRBD1 (5 bases). Germline V lookup: CDR1 GTSNPN, CDR2 SVGIG (reference sequence). CDR3 length: 12 residues. Trimming took off 1 base at V and 6 bases at J, with 9 bases between the two ends. CDR3 protein: CAWSARGDGYTF. In DNA form, the CDR3 reads TGTGCCTGGAGTGCCCGGGGGGATGGCTACACCTTC.

The chain combines TRBV5-1 with TRBJ2-7, with no clear D. The germline V and J ends were trimmed by 4 bases and 4 bases, with 9 bases remaining between them. Germline CDR1 is SGHRS and CDR2 is YFSETQ. The length of the CDR3 is 12 residues. CDR3 in DNA: TGCGCCAGCAGCGACGGGTTTTACGAGCAGTACTTC. This codes for CASSDGFYEQYF.

This chain uses TRBV7-8 with TRBJ2-5, with 9 bases fitting TRBD1. The junction had 10 bases not matched to a gene; V was cut back by 6 bases and J by 2 bases. CDR1 and CDR2 (germline): SGHVS, FQNEAQ. CDR3 size: 16 residues. The chain's CDR3 is CASRLMGQGGQETQYF. CDR3 sequence (DNA): TGTGCCAGCAGGCTAATGGGACAGGGCGGTCAAGAGACCCAGTACTTC. Together with reference TRBV7-8 and TRBJ2-5, the CDR3 gives the full variable domain: GAGVSQSPRYKVAKRGQDVALRCDPISGHVSLFWYQQALGQGPEFLTYFQNEAQLDKSGLPSDRFFAERPEGSVSTLKIQRTQQEDSAVYLCASRLMGQGGQETQYFGPGTRLLVL.

V is TRBV7-2 and J is TRBJ1-1; the D gene is possibly TRBD1 (6 bases). The germline V gene encodes CDR1 SGHTA and CDR2 FQGNSA. This CDR3 has 16 amino acids. Between the trimmed V and J ends, which lost 3 bases and 4 bases, there was a span of 18 bases. The CDR3 loop is CASSFRRGRGPTEAFF. The CDR3 DNA is TGTGCCAGCAGCTTTCGACGGGGCAGGGGACCCACTGAAGCTTTCTTT.

J is TRBJ1-1 and V is TRBV6-5; D gene uncertain. The CDR3 is 15 amino acids. With 2 bases removed from V and 0 bases from J, the gap between germline ends came to 10 bases. Germline-derived CDR1 and CDR2 are MNHEY and SVGAGI. The CDR3 reads CASSYRGRVNTEAFF. The CDR3 DNA sequence: TGTGCCAGCAGTTACCGTGGCCGTGTGAACACTGAAGCTTTCTTT.

This clone was detected only once. The chain uses TRBV29-1 and TRBJ1-1; tentative D call: TRBD1 (5 bases). This CDR3 contains 13 residues. V gave up 4 bases and J gave up 2 bases, with 11 bases separating them. CDR1 SQVTM and CDR2 ANQGSEA come from the germline V gene. The CDR3 nucleotides read TGCAGCGTTGCAGGGAACGTTAACACTGAAGCTTTCTTT. Translating gives CSVAGNVNTEAFF.

The chain joins TRBV7-2 to TRBJ1-3; unclear D gene. Germline CDR1 and CDR2: SGHTA and FQGNSA. Trimming took off 8 bases at V and 0 bases at J, with 23 bases between the two ends. CDR3 length equals 18 residues. The CDR3 DNA is TGTGCCAGCCAACTTAACTTTGGCCGGACCTTCTCTGGAAACACCATATATTTT. This gives the protein CASQLNFGRTFSGNTIYF.

This clone has only a few counts. The CDR3 DNA is TGTGCCAGCAGTTCGGGTTCTAACTATGGCTACACCTTC. Amino acid sequence: CASSSGSNYGYTF. V is TRBV28 and J is TRBJ1-2, with D unclear. V lost 4 bases, J lost 0 bases, and 6 bases lay in between. Per germline, CDR1 MDHEN and CDR2 SYDVKM. The CDR3 loop spans 13 amino acids.

This sequence joins TRBV6-4 and TRBJ1-2; 10 bases are a match to TRBD1. The CDR3 is made up of 13 amino acids. Germline CDR1 is MRHNA and CDR2 is SNTAGT. Trimming cost V 5 bases and J 7 bases; bases outside gene matches: 4. CDR3 in DNA: TGTGCCAGCAGTTCGGGACAGGGGTTTGGCTACACCTTC. Its protein product is CASSSGQGFGYTF.

This chain connects TRBV28 to TRBJ1-4; a weak D match, TRBD1 (6 bases). Germline assignment: CDR1 MDHEN and CDR2 SYDVKM. This CDR3 has 10 amino acids. Trimming pared 10 bases from V and 10 bases from J, leaving 10 bases between. CDR3: CATQGRKLFF. The DNA of the CDR3 is TGTGCCACCCAGGGGAGAAAACTGTTTTTT.